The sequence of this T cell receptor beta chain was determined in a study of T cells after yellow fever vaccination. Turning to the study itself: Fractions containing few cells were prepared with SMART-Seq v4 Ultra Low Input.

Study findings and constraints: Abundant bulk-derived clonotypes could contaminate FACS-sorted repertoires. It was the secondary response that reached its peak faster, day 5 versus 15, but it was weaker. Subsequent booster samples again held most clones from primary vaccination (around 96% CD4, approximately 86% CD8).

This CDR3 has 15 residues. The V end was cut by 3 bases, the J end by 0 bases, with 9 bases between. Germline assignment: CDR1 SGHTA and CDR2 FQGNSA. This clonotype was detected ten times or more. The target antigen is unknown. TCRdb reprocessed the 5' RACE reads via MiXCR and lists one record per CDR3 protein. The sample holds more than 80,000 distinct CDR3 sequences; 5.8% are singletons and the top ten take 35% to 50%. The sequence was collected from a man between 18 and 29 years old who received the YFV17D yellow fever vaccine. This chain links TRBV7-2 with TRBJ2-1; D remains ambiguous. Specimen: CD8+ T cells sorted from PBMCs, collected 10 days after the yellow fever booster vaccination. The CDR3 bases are TGTGCCAGCAGCTTTGTCCCAAGCTCCTACAATGAGCAGTTCTTC. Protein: CASSFVPSSYNEQFF.